This is a list of T cell receptor beta chains from one sample in a study of blood T cell repertoires in COVID-19. Generated by immunoSEQ multiplex PCR, the TCRdb table keeps only in-frame clones and is missing some. Seen here are 200,000 to 300,000 clones, about 89% observed once, and the top ten hold about 2.7%. The sequencing input was PBMCs or T cells enriched from blood (not recorded which). These receptors all stem from a woman aged 18 to 35 who had recovered from COVID-19. CDR3s include the opening cysteine and the closing phenylalanine or tryptophan. D genes are given only for firm matches. Some rows mark clone size as missing; the rest say once, few, many or name a class of expanded clone.

abundance,d_gene,v_gene,len,j_gene,CDR3aa,CDR3nt
few,NA,TRBV7-9,15,TRBJ1-3,CASSLDPGTGNTIYF,TGTGCCAGCAGCTTAGACCCAGGGACTGGAAACACCATATATTTT
NA,NA,TRBV27,17,TRBJ2-3,CASSRPYIGQLTDTQYF,TGTGCCAGCAGTCGACCTTATATCGGACAACTAACAGATACGCAGTATTTT
once,NA,TRBV3-1/TRBV3-2,14,TRBJ2-7,CASSPVQGGYEQYF,TGTGCCAGCAGCCCAGTCCAAGGGGGTTACGAGCAGTACTTC
once,TRBD1,TRBV4-1,14,TRBJ2-7,CASSQGQGTYEQYF,TGCGCCAGCAGCCAAGGACAGGGGACCTACGAGCAGTACTTC
NA,TRBD1,TRBV3-1/TRBV3-2,17,TRBJ2-7,CASSQDRAPGQNYEQYF,TGTGCCAGCAGCCAAGATCGGGCCCCGGGACAGAACTACGAGCAGTACTTC
NA,NA,TRBV28,13,TRBJ2-1,CASVRGSYNEQFF,TGTGCCAGCGTTCGCGGGTCCTACAATGAGCAGTTCTTC
NA,NA,TRBV18,13,TRBJ1-5,CASSPQGNQPQHF,TGTGCCAGCTCACCACAGGGGAATCAGCCCCAGCATTTT
NA,TRBD2,TRBV5-1,17,TRBJ2-1,CASSLIVGGRGINEQFF,TGCGCCAGCAGCTTGATCGTCGGCGGGAGGGGTATAAATGAGCAGTTCTTC
NA,NA,TRBV28,11,TRBJ1-2,CASSLGGGYTF,TGTGCCAGCAGTTTGGGGGGTGGCTACACCTTC
NA,TRBD1,TRBV5-4,14,TRBJ2-7,CASSYGQGGYEQYF,TGTGCCAGCAGCTACGGACAGGGAGGATACGAGCAGTACTTC
NA,TRBD1,TRBV15,15,TRBJ1-3,CATSRKGTGSDTIYF,TGTGCCACCAGCAGAAAAGGGACAGGGTCGGACACCATATATTTT
few,NA,TRBV19,14,TRBJ1-6,CASNPGHDNSPLHF,TGTGCCAGTAACCCTGGACACGATAATTCACCCCTCCACTTT
NA,NA,TRBV5-6,16,TRBJ1-2,CASSLRPGSSNYGYTF,TGTGCCAGCAGCTTGCGACCAGGGTCGTCTAACTATGGCTACACCTTC